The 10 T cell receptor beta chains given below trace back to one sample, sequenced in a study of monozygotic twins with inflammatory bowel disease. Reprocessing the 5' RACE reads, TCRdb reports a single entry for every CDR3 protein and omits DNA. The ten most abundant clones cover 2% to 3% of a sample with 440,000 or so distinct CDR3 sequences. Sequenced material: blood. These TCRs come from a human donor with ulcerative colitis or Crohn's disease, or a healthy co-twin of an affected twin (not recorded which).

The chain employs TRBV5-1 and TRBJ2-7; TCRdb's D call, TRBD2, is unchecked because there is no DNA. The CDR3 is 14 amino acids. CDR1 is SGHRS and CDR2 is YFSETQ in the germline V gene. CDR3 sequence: CASSPRTTVGEQYF.

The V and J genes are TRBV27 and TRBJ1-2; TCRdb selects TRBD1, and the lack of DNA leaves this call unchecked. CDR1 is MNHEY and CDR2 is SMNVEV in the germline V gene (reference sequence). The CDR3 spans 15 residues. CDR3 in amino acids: CASIMGGSPWDGYTF.

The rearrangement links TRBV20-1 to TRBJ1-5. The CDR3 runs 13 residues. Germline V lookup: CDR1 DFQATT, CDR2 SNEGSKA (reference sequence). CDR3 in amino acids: CSARSDSNQPQHF.

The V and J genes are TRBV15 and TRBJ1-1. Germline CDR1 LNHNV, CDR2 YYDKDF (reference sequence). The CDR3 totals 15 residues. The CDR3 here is CATSRGRPLNTEAFF.

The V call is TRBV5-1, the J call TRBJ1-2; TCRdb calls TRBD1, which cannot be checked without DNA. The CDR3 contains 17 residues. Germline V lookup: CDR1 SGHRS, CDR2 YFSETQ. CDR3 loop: CASSLVDRVLPNYGYTF.

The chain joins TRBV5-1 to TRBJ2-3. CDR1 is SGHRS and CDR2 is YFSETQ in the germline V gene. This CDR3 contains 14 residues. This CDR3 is CASSLVTSGDTQYF.

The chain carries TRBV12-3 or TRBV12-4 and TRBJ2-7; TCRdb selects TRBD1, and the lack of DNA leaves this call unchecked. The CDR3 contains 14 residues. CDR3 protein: CASSFWQGPYEQYF.

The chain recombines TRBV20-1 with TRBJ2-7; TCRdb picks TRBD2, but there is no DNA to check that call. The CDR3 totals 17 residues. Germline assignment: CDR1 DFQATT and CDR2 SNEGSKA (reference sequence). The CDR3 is CSARETSGQPTSYEQYF.

CDR3 in amino acids: CSARRLAGVGDTQYF. The chain uses TRBV20-1 and TRBJ2-3; the D call of TRBD2 rests on TCRdb alone, since no DNA is present to check it. CDR1 and CDR2 from the germline V gene are DFQATT and SNEGSKA (reference sequence). The CDR3 spans 15 residues.

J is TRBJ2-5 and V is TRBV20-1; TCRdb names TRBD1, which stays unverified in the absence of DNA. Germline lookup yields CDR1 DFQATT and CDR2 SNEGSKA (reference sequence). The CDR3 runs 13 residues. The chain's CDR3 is CSGSTGMVKTQYF.